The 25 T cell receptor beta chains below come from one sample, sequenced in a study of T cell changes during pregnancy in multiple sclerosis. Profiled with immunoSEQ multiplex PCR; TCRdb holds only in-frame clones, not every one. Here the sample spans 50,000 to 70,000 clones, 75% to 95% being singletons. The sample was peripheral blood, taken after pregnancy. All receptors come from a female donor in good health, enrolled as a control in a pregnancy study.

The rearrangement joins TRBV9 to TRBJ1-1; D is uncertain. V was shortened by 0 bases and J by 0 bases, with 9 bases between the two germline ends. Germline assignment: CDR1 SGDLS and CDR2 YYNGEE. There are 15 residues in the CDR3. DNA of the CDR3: TGTGCCAGCAGCGTAGACGCCAGGATGAACACTGAAGCTTTCTTT. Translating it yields CASSVDARMNTEAFF.

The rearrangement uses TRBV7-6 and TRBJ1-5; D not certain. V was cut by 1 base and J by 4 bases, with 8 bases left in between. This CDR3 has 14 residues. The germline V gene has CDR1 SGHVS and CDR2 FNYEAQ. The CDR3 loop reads CASSLGSQNQPQHF. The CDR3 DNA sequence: TGTGCCAGCAGCTTAGGTTCACAGAATCAGCCCCAGCATTTT.

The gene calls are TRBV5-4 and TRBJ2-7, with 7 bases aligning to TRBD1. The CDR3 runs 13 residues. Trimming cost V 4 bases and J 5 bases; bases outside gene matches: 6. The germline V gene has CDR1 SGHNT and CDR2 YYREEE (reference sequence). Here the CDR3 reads CASSLDRVHEQYF. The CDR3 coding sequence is TGTGCCAGCAGCCTTGACAGGGTGCACGAGCAGTACTTC. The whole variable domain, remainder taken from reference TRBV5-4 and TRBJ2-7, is ETGVTQSPTHLIKTRGQQVTLRCSSQSGHNTVSWYQQALGQGPQFIFQYYREEENGRGNFPPRFSGLQFPNYSSELNVNALELDDSALYLCASSLDRVHEQYFGPGTRLTVT.

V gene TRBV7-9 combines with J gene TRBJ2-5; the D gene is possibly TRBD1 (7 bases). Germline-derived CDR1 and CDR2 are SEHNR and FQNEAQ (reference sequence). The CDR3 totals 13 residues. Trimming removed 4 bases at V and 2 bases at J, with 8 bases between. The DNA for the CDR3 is TGTGCCAGCAGCTCAGGGGGGCAAGAGACCCAGTACTTC. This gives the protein CASSSGGQETQYF. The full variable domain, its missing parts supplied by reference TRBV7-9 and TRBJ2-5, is DTGVSQNPRHKITKRGQNVTFRCDPISEHNRLYWYRQTLGQGPEFLTYFQNEAQLEKSRLLSDRFSAERPKGSFSTLEIQRTEQGDSAMYLCASSSGGQETQYFGPGTRLLVL.

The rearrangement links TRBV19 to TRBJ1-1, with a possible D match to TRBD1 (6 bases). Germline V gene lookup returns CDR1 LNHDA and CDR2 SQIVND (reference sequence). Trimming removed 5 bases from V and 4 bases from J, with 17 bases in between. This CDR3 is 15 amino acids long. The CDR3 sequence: CASSPSRGEGTEAFF. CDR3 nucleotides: TGTGCCAGTAGTCCCTCCAGGGGAGAGGGCACTGAAGCTTTCTTT.

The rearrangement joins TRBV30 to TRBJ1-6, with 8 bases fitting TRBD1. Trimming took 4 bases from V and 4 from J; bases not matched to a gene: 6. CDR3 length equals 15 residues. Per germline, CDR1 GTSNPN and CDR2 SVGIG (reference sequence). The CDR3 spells CAWTQGVGYNSPLHF. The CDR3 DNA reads TGTGCCTGGACACAGGGGGTTGGTTATAATTCACCCCTCCACTTT.

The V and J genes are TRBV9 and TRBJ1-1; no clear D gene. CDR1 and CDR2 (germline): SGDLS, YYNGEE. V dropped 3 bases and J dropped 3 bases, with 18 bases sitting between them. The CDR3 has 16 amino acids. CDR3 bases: TGTGCCAGCAGCGACACTCGAATAGCCGGGGACACTGAAGCTTTCTTT. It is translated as CASSDTRIAGDTEAFF.

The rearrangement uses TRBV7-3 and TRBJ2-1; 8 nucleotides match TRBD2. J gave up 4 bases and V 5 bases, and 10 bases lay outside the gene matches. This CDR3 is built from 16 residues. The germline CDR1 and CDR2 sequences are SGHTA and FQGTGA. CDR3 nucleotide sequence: TGTGCCAGCAGCACTATCGGGCGGGGGGATTACAATGAGCAGTTCTTC. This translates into CASSTIGRGDYNEQFF.

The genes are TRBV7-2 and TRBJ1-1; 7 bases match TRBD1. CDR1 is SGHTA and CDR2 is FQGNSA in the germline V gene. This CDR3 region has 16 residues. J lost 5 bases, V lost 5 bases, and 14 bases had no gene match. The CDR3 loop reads CASSPLTGLLRTEAFF. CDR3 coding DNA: TGTGCCAGCAGCCCCTTGACAGGGTTATTGAGAACTGAAGCTTTCTTT.

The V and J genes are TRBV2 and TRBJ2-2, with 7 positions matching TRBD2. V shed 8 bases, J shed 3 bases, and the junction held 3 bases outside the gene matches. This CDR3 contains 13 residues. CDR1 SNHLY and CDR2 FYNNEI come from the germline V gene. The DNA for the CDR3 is TGTGCCAGCTCTAGCGGTTACACCGGGGAGCTGTTTTTT. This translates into CASSSGYTGELFF.

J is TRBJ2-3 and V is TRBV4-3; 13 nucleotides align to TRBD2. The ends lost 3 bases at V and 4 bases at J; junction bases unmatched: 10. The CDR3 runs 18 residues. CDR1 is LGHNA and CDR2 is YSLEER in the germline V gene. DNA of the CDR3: TGCGCCAGCAGCCACAAGGCGGTCACTAGCGGGGGGGCAGATACGCAGTATTTT. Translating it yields CASSHKAVTSGGADTQYF.

In nucleotides, the CDR3 is TGTGCCAGTAGTCTCCGGGACAGAACCCAGTACTTC. It codes for CASSLRDRTQYF. This sequence joins TRBV19 and TRBJ2-5; TRBD1 matches 7 bases. CDR1 is LNHDA, CDR2 SQIVND, per germline (reference sequence). The CDR3 totals 12 residues. Unmatched junction bases numbered 5, after V lost 5 bases and J lost 8 bases.

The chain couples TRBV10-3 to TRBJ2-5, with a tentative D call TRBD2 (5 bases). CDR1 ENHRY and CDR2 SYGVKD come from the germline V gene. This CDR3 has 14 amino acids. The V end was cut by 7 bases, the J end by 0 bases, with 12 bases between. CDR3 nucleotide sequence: TGTGCCATCAAGGGCGGACTGGACCAAGAGACCCAGTACTTC. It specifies CAIKGGLDQETQYF.

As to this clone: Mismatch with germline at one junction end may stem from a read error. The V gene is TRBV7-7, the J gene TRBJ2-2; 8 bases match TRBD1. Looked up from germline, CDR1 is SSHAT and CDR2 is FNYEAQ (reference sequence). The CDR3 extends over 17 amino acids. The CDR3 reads CASSTYPRGQNTGELFF. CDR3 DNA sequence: TGTGCTAGCAGCACCTACCCCAGGGGGCAAAACACCGGGGAGCTGTTTTTT.

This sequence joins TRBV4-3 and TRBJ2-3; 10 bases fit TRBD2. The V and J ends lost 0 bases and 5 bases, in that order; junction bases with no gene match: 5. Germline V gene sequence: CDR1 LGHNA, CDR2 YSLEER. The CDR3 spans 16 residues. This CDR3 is CASSQDSAGGIDTQYF. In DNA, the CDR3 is TGCGCCAGCAGCCAAGATTCAGCGGGGGGGATAGATACGCAGTATTTT.

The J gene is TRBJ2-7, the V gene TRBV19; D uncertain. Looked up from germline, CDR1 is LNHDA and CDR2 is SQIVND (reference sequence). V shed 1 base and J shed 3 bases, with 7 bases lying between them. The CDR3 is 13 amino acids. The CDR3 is CASSIGRGYEQYF. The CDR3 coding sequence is TGTGCCAGTAGTATAGGCAGAGGCTACGAGCAGTACTTC.

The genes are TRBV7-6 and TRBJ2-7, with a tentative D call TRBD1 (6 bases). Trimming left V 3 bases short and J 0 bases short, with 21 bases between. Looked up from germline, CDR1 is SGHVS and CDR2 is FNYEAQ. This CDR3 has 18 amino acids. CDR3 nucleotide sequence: TGTGCCAGCAGCTTGGAAACTCCGGACAGATATCACTCCTACGAGCAGTACTTC. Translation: CASSLETPDRYHSYEQYF.

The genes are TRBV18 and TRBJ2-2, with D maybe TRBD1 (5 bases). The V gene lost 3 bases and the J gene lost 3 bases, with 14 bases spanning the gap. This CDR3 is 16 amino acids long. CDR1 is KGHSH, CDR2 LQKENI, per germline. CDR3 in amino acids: CASSPREGAHTGELFF. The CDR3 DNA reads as TGTGCCAGCTCACCGAGAGAAGGGGCCCACACCGGGGAGCTGTTTTTT.

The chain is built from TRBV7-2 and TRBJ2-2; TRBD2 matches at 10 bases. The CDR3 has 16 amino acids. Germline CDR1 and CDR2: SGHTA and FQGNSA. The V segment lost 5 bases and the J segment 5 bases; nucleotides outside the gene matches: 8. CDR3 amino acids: CASSRTTSGSTGELFF. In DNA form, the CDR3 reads TGTGCCAGCAGCCGCACGACTAGCGGGTCGACCGGGGAGCTGTTTTTT.

CDR3 DNA sequence: TGTGCCTATCAGGGGACAAATAGCAATCAGCCCCAGCATTTT. Protein sequence: CAYQGTNSNQPQHF. This chain connects TRBV30 to TRBJ1-5, with a possible D match to TRBD1 (6 bases). The CDR3 consists of 14 residues. The V and J ends lost 7 bases and 0 bases respectively, with 13 bases between them. Germline CDR1 reads GTSNPN; CDR2 reads SVGIG (reference sequence).

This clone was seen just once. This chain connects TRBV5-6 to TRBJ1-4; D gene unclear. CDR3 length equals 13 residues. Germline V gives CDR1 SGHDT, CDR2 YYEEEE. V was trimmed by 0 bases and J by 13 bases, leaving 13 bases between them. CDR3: CASSLGRPARLFF. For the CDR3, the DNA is TGTGCCAGCAGCTTGGGTCGCCCAGCGCGACTGTTTTTT.

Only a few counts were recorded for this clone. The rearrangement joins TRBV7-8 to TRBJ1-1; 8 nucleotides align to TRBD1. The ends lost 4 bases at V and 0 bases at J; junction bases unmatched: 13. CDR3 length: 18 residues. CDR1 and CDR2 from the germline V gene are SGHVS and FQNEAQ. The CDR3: CASSSETGEGGMNTEAFF. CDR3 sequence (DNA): TGTGCCAGCAGCTCCGAGACAGGGGAAGGGGGCATGAACACTGAAGCTTTCTTT.

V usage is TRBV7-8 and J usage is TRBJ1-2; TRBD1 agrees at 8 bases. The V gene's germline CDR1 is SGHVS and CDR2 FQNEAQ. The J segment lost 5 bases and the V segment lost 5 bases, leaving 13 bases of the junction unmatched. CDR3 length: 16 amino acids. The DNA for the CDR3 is TGTGCCAGCAGCCGCCTGGGGACAGGATTTTTATATGGCTACACCTTC. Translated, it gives CASSRLGTGFLYGYTF.

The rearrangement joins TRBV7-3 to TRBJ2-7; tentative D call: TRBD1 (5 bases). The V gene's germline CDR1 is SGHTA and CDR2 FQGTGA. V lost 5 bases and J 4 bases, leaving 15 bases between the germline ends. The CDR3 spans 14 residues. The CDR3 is CASSTPQEPYEQYF. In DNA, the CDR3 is TGTGCCAGCAGCACCCCACAGGAGCCTTACGAGCAGTACTTC.

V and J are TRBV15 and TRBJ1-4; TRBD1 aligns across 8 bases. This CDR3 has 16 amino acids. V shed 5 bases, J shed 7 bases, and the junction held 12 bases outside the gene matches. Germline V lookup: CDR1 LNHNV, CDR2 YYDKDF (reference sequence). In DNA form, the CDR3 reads TGTGCCACCAGCCCTCCTGTTGGACAGGGACGTGAAAAACTGTTTTTT. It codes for CATSPPVGQGREKLFF.